This note documents a single T cell receptor beta chain sequence. Its antigen is not known. This sample was taken from a study of shared clonotypes between healthy human individuals. TCRdb keeps only in-frame clones here, not all; method: immunoSEQ multiplex PCR. The sample has roughly 86,000 clones; roughly three quarters are singletons. General study points: How much donors shared clonotypes was expected to be affected by sequencing depth. Clonotypes which were not shared had lower generation probabilities than clonotypes that all four donors shared.

V was trimmed by 7 bases and J by 0 bases, leaving 6 bases between them. The CDR3 has 13 amino acids. Germline CDR1 MDHEN, CDR2 SYDVKM. This receptor was obtained from a man aged 25-45 years in good health. The chain uses TRBV28 and TRBJ1-4; D uncertain. Sequenced: memory CD8+ T cells sorted from blood. Described subset: CD45RO+ cells pooled with CCR7-negative TemRA cells. The CDR3 sequence is CASIGPTNEKLFF. In nucleotides, the CDR3 is TGTGCCAGCATCGGGCCAACTAATGAAAAACTGTTTTTT.